This TCR beta chain was obtained from a study of CD8+ T cells in alopecia areata. Overall study context: Patients in the treated group were given tofacitinib by mouth, 5 to 10 mg twice a day. Tofacitinib treatment spanned 6 to 18 months, with 6 months off drug afterward.

This sample's treatment: oral pan-JAK inhibitor, 5-10 mg twice daily. Researchers took lesional scalp punch biopsies and peripheral blood from people who were alopecia areata patients. Points on this clone: What it binds is not known.

Study outcomes and limitations: Scalp lesions, especially in alopecia totalis/universalis, had higher clonality than normal scalp.

RNA, once extracted, was reverse transcribed into cDNA for use as the sequencing template. The method was immunoSEQ multiplex PCR; TCRdb's version includes in-frame clones alone and lacks a portion of them. This sample has some 220,000 clones, with 50% to 70% found just once. The TCR comes from a human donor with alopecia areata. The specimen comprised CD4+ T cells sorted from blood, sampled at week 4, from a patient treated with tofacitinib.

CDR3 sequence: CASSATSGDYEQYF. The DNA for the CDR3 is TGTGCCAGCAGCGCCACTAGCGGGGACTACGAGCAGTACTTC. The chain employs TRBV7-2 and TRBJ2-7, with TRBD2 matching over 10 bases. This CDR3 is 14 amino acids long. Germline V CDR1 and CDR2: SGHTA, FQGNSA. The V segment lost 5 bases and the J segment 3 bases; nucleotides outside the gene matches: 4.